The 31 T cell receptor beta chains below come from one sample, sequenced in a study of CXCR3-negative and CXCR3-positive naive CD8 T cells. TRB cDNA was prepared as libraries by UMI-labeled 5' RACE. Using the 5' RACE reads, TCRdb records one entry per CDR3 protein without DNA. The table for this sample gives about 50,000 distinct CDR3 sequences. Sequencing was performed on naive CXCR3- CD8+ T cells from blood. Specified subset: CD45RO-CCR7+CD27+CD95- naive CD8+ T cells lacking CXCR3 (TNR3-). Receptor source: a human donor in good health. Some clones in this sample may be carry-over from other donors' samples.

The V gene is TRBV15, the J gene TRBJ1-2; the TRBD1 assignment by TCRdb is unverifiable without DNA. The CDR3 loop spans 15 amino acids. Germline V lookup: CDR1 LNHNV, CDR2 YYDKDF (reference sequence). The chain's CDR3 is CATSREAGVYYGYTF. The full variable domain, in which reference TRBV15 and TRBJ1-2 provide the parts outside the CDR3, is DAMVIQNPRYQVTQFGKPVTLSCSQTLNHNVMYWYQQKSSQAPKLLFHYYDKDFNNEADTPDNFQSRRPNTSFCFLDIRSPGLGDTAMYLCATSREAGVYYGYTFGSGTRLTVV.

The CDR3 sequence: CASSEYSAGGPNYGYTF. The J gene is TRBJ1-2, the V gene TRBV25-1; TCRdb lists TRBD1, though no DNA is available to test this call. CDR3 length equals 17 residues. Germline V gene data show CDR1 as MGHDK and CDR2 as SYGVNS.

The CDR3 spells CASSLAGLEWDGYTF. V gene TRBV5-1 combines with J gene TRBJ1-2. The germline V gene has CDR1 SGHRS and CDR2 YFSETQ. The CDR3 consists of 15 residues.

The chain employs TRBV12-3 or TRBV12-4 and TRBJ2-1; TCRdb gives TRBD1 as the D gene, but with no DNA this cannot be confirmed. This CDR3 has 14 amino acids. CDR3 residues: CASTGGTPDNEQFF.

J is TRBJ2-7 and V is TRBV7-9. Germline V gives CDR1 SEHNR, CDR2 FQNEAQ (reference sequence). This CDR3 region has 14 residues. The CDR3 region is CASSLSQSAYEQYF.

J is TRBJ2-7 and V is TRBV4-1; without DNA, the TCRdb call of TRBD1 cannot be checked. This CDR3 contains 12 residues. Germline assignment: CDR1 MGHRA and CDR2 YSYEKL. CDR3: CASSQVRGEQYF.

The rearrangement joins TRBV14 to TRBJ2-1; TCRdb selects TRBD1, and the lack of DNA leaves this call unchecked. Germline V gene data show CDR1 as SGHDN and CDR2 as FVKESK. The CDR3 loop spans 16 amino acids. The CDR3 region is CASSPPNRGIYDEQFF. The variable domain in full, completed from reference TRBV14 and TRBJ2-1, reads EAGVTQFPSHSVIEKGQTVTLRCDPISGHDNLYWYRRVMGKEIKFLLHFVKESKQDESGMPNNRFLAERTGGTYSTLKVQPAELEDSGVYFCASSPPNRGIYDEQFFGPGTRLTVL.

The chain joins TRBV29-1 to TRBJ2-2; as DNA is missing, the TRBD1 call by TCRdb cannot be tested. This CDR3 has 15 amino acids. The germline gives CDR1 SQVTM, CDR2 ANQGSEA. The CDR3 here is CSVKGQGVDTGELFF.

The CDR3: CASSLLAGRTYEQYF. This rearrangement joins TRBV27 to TRBJ2-7; absent DNA, TCRdb's TRBD2 call cannot be checked. The CDR3 runs 15 residues. CDR1 is MNHEY, CDR2 SMNVEV, per germline (reference sequence).

The CDR3 is CASSYTGSSYEQYF. The rearrangement links TRBV7-9 to TRBJ2-7. The germline V gene has CDR1 SEHNR and CDR2 FQNEAQ (reference sequence). CDR3 length: 14 amino acids. The variable domain in full, with the rest retrieved from reference TRBV7-9 and TRBJ2-7, is DTGVSQNPRHKITKRGQNVTFRCDPISEHNRLYWYRQTLGQGPEFLTYFQNEAQLEKSRLLSDRFSAERPKGSFSTLEIQRTEQGDSAMYLCASSYTGSSYEQYFGPGTRLTVT.

V and J are TRBV9 and TRBJ2-1. The CDR3 totals 11 residues. The germline CDR1 and CDR2 sequences are SGDLS and YYNGEE. The CDR3 here is CASSGYNEQFF. Supplemented by reference TRBV9 and TRBJ2-1, the full variable domain reads DSGVTQTPKHLITATGQRVTLRCSPRSGDLSVYWYQQSLDQGLQFLIQYYNGEERAKGNILERFSAQQFPDLHSELNLSSLELGDSALYFCASSGYNEQFFGPGTRLTVL.

The CDR3 protein is CASSRETGGLDTQYF. The chain recombines TRBV3-1 with TRBJ2-3; with no DNA, the TCRdb D assignment of TRBD1 cannot be verified. Looked up from germline, CDR1 is LGHDT and CDR2 is YNNKEL (reference sequence). The CDR3 is 15 amino acids.

The chain is built from TRBV28 and TRBJ2-5; TCRdb lists TRBD1, though no DNA is available to test this call. The CDR3 covers 17 residues. CDR1 MDHEN and CDR2 SYDVKM come from the germline V gene. The CDR3 sequence: CASSPLVLIGQKETQYF.

This chain uses TRBV6-5 with TRBJ2-7; TCRdb outputs TRBD1, but without DNA this stays unchecked. The CDR3 sequence is 15 residues long. Per germline, CDR1 MNHEY and CDR2 SVGAGI. CDR3 protein: CASSLGTGSSYEQYF.

This chain connects TRBV10-3 to TRBJ2-1. Germline-derived CDR1 and CDR2 are ENHRY and SYGVKD. The CDR3 is 15 amino acids. CDR3 loop: CAISVIGGSYNEQFF.

The J gene is TRBJ2-4, the V gene TRBV15; without DNA, the TCRdb call of TRBD1 cannot be checked. CDR3 length: 16 residues. Germline CDR1 and CDR2: LNHNV and YYDKDF (reference sequence). CDR3 protein: CATSRAPTGSWNIQYF.

The chain links TRBV7-8 to TRBJ2-5; TCRdb's D call, TRBD1, is unchecked because there is no DNA. Germline CDR1 SGHVS, CDR2 FQNEAQ. CDR3 length equals 15 residues. CDR3: CASSVRTGPQETQYF. Supplemented by reference TRBV7-8 and TRBJ2-5, the full variable domain reads GAGVSQSPRYKVAKRGQDVALRCDPISGHVSLFWYQQALGQGPEFLTYFQNEAQLDKSGLPSDRFFAERPEGSVSTLKIQRTQQEDSAVYLCASSVRTGPQETQYFGPGTRLLVL.

V is TRBV20-1 and J is TRBJ2-2; TCRdb's D call of TRBD1 is untestable without DNA. The CDR3 has 16 residues. The V gene's germline CDR1 is DFQATT and CDR2 SNEGSKA (reference sequence). This chain's CDR3 is CSASNPGQGNTGELFF.

This rearrangement joins TRBV25-1 to TRBJ2-7; TCRdb outputs TRBD2, but without DNA this stays unchecked. The CDR3 has 15 amino acids. Germline V gene sequence: CDR1 MGHDK, CDR2 SYGVNS. Here the CDR3 reads CASSEGRGQRYEQYF.

The chain couples TRBV12-3 or TRBV12-4 to TRBJ1-2. There are 12 residues in the CDR3. CDR3 in amino acids: CASSQTSYGYTF.

The chain carries TRBV14 and TRBJ1-1. This CDR3 region has 14 residues. From germline, CDR1 is SGHDN and CDR2 FVKESK. The CDR3 here is CASSPGDMNTEAFF.

V usage is TRBV5-1 and J usage is TRBJ2-3; no DNA is available, so the TRBD1 call from TCRdb remains unchecked. The CDR3 has 14 amino acids. The germline V gene encodes CDR1 SGHRS and CDR2 YFSETQ. This CDR3 is CASSLETATDTQYF.

The V gene is TRBV6-5, the J gene TRBJ1-4. This CDR3 region has 15 residues. CDR1 MNHEY and CDR2 SVGAGI come from the germline V gene. CDR3: CASGLVYATNEKLFF.

The chain recombines TRBV7-6 with TRBJ2-3. In germline, CDR1 is SGHVS, CDR2 FNYEAQ. The CDR3 runs to 13 residues. The chain's CDR3 is CASSSQATDTQYF.

This chain links TRBV14 with TRBJ2-1; TCRdb reports TRBD1, a call that lacks DNA to check it against. The germline CDR1 and CDR2 sequences are SGHDN and FVKESK. The CDR3 has 11 residues. The CDR3 here is CASRTTGKQFF.

The J gene is TRBJ2-1, the V gene TRBV15; TCRdb picks TRBD1, but there is no DNA to check that call. The CDR3 length is 15 residues. In germline, CDR1 is LNHNV, CDR2 YYDKDF (reference sequence). The CDR3 reads CATSRAGRQRNEQFF.

The chain joins TRBV28 to TRBJ2-7; TCRdb names TRBD1, which stays unverified in the absence of DNA. Germline CDR1 and CDR2: MDHEN and SYDVKM. The CDR3 contains 12 residues. The chain's CDR3 is CASKTGGYEQYF.

The chain carries TRBV27 and TRBJ2-7; TCRdb calls TRBD1, which cannot be checked without DNA. Germline lookup yields CDR1 MNHEY and CDR2 SMNVEV (reference sequence). CDR3 length: 14 residues. CDR3 region: CASSTGTGVYEQYF.

CDR3 in amino acids: CASSAGDRMNTEAFF. This chain links TRBV5-1 with TRBJ1-1; without DNA, the TCRdb call of TRBD1 cannot be checked. CDR3 length: 15 residues. Per germline, CDR1 SGHRS and CDR2 YFSETQ.

This rearrangement joins TRBV6-2 or TRBV6-3 to TRBJ1-4; TCRdb selects TRBD1, and the lack of DNA leaves this call unchecked. The CDR3 has 16 amino acids. Germline V gene sequence: CDR1 MNHEY, CDR2 SVGEGT. The CDR3 protein is CASSYGTDRFNEKLFF.

The gene calls are TRBV12-3 or TRBV12-4 and TRBJ1-4. This CDR3 spans 13 amino acids. CDR3 residues: CASSLPRSEKLFF.